This record looks at one T cell receptor (beta chain) sequence and its context. As originally analysed: Nucleated cell counts were estimated from reference gene primer amplification. Data came from immunoSEQ multiplex PCR; TCRdb stores just in-frame clones and leaves some out. V and J calls and clone size come straight from that table; D and trimming were deduced from the DNA. The data hold some 150,000 clones, with around nine tenths observed a single time. These data belong to a study of blood T cell repertoires in COVID-19. Study context: Whether acute or convalescent, the COVID-19 samples came from the United States, Italy and Spain. Sources were T cells, B-cell-depleted T cells, or PBMCs; the material itself was cDNA or gDNA.

The CDR3 totals 14 residues. Deletions cut 2 bases from V and 6 bases from J, with 11 bases between. In germline, CDR1 is MNHEY, CDR2 SVGAGI. V and J are TRBV6-5 and TRBJ1-5; possible D gene TRBD1, 6 bases. This clonotype was sampled from a human donor in a cohort sampled during active COVID-19. The sequenced material came from peripheral blood. The CDR3 DNA is TGTGCCAGCAGTTACCAACAGGGAGTTCAGCCCCAGCATTTT. Its translation: CASSYQQGVQPQHF.